These 24 T cell receptor beta chains were sequenced from one sample in a study of neurological immune-mediated disorders. TCRdb reanalysed the 5' RACE reads using MiXCR and keeps one entry per CDR3 protein. The table lists 95,000 to 110,000 distinct CDR3 sequences, less than 14% of them singletons, with approximately 3.1% in the top ten. Specified time point: longitudinal time-point 3. Sequencing used PBMCs. These TCRs come from a female donor with HTLV-1-associated myelopathy (HAM/TSP).

The chain joins TRBV12-3 or TRBV12-4 to TRBJ2-4, with D tentatively TRBD1 or TRBD2 (5 bases each). The CDR3 has 16 residues. The germline V and J ends were trimmed by 0 bases and 4 bases, with 13 bases remaining between them. CDR3 sequence: CASSLAGDGGKNIQYF. As DNA, the CDR3 is TGTGCCAGCAGTTTAGCCGGGGACGGTGGGAAAAACATTCAGTACTTC.

The sample holds one count of this clonotype. The CDR3 region has the DNA TGCAGTGCGTGGACTAGCGGGGGGGCAGGCGAGCAGTACTTC. Amino acid sequence: CSAWTSGGAGEQYF. The chain links TRBV20-1 to TRBJ2-7; TRBD2 aligns across 15 bases. The germline CDR1 and CDR2 sequences are DFQATT and SNEGSKA (reference sequence). The CDR3 sequence is 14 residues long. J was trimmed by 6 bases and V by 6 bases; bases with no gene match: 6.

This clonotype turned up a few times. This chain links TRBV6-6 with TRBJ1-2; no reliable D call. From germline, CDR1 is MNHNY and CDR2 SVGAGI (reference sequence). The ends were cut back, 2 bases at V and 4 bases at J, with 14 bases in the middle. The CDR3 has 15 amino acids. The CDR3 loop reads CASSYRTLGSYGYTF. CDR3 in DNA: TGTGCCAGCAGTTACCGGACCCTCGGTAGCTATGGCTACACCTTC.

This chain links TRBV6-6 with TRBJ2-4; TRBD1 agrees at 7 bases. The CDR3 has 16 amino acids. V lost 7 bases to trimming and J lost 0 bases; unmatched junction nucleotides: 9. Germline values: CDR1 MNHNY, CDR2 SVGAGI (reference sequence). The CDR3 nucleotides are TGTGCCAGCAATCAACAGGGGACAATAGCCAAAAACATTCAGTACTTC. It yields the protein CASNQQGTIAKNIQYF.

This clonotype showed up many times. A junction boundary mismatches the germline segment, possibly from a read error. V gene TRBV5-1 combines with J gene TRBJ1-2; D unclear. CDR1 and CDR2 (germline): SGHRS, YFSETQ. The CDR3 consists of 12 residues. The CDR3: CASSLEQDGYTF. In nucleotides, the CDR3 is TGCGCCAGCAGTTTGGAGCAGGATGGCTACACCTTC.

This clonotype was seen a few times. The gene calls are TRBV6-6 and TRBJ2-3; 10 bases fit TRBD2. The V gene end was trimmed by 6 bases and the J gene end by 14 bases; junction bases not matched to a gene: 14. The CDR3 is made up of 14 amino acids. CDR1 is MNHNY, CDR2 SVGAGI, per germline (reference sequence). Here the CDR3 DNA reads TGTGCCAGCAGGACAGCGGGGGGGCGAGGGCAGGCGTATTTT. This gives the protein CASRTAGGRGQAYF.

This clonotype was counted ten times or more. This chain uses TRBV20-1 with TRBJ2-2, with D perhaps matching TRBD1 (5 bases). With 0 bases removed from V and 5 bases from J, the gap between germline ends came to 10 bases. From germline, CDR1 is DFQATT and CDR2 SNEGSKA (reference sequence). The CDR3 has 14 residues. In DNA, the CDR3 is TGCAGTGCTAGAGATCAAAGGGGAACCGGGGAGCTGTTTTTT. Translating gives CSARDQRGTGELFF.

In its sample, this clonotype was seen many times. The V call is TRBV10-3, the J call TRBJ2-3; no clear D. With 0 bases removed from V and 2 bases from J, the gap between germline ends came to 9 bases. Germline lookup yields CDR1 ENHRY and CDR2 SYGVKD. The CDR3 consists of 15 residues. As DNA, the CDR3 is TGTGCCATCAGTGAGTCGTCCGGATCCACAGATACGCAGTATTTT. Translation gives CAISESSGSTDTQYF.

This clonotype showed up many times. The genes are TRBV5-5 and TRBJ2-3; no definite D call. This CDR3 is 13 amino acids long. V was clipped by 1 base and J by 4 bases, with 7 bases between them. Germline V CDR1 and CDR2: SGHKS, YYEKEE (reference sequence). The DNA of the CDR3 is TGTGCCAGCAGCTTGATAAGCGCAGATACGCAGTATTTT. This codes for CASSLISADTQYF.

This clonotype was observed many times. The chain joins TRBV20-1 to TRBJ2-7, with D maybe TRBD2 (7 bases). This CDR3 contains 14 residues. Germline CDR1 reads DFQATT; CDR2 reads SNEGSKA (reference sequence). V dropped 2 bases and J dropped 3 bases, with 14 bases sitting between them. Written as DNA, the CDR3 is TGCAGTGCTAGACGGCGGGGGCAACACTACGAGCAGTACTTC. It specifies CSARRRGQHYEQYF.

This clonotype was recorded at least ten times. The chain uses TRBV5-1 and TRBJ1-2, with 8 bases lining up with TRBD1. V was pared by 4 bases and J by 7 bases, with 12 bases of the junction left unmatched. Germline V CDR1 and CDR2: SGHRS, YFSETQ. CDR3 size: 15 residues. In DNA, the CDR3 is TGCGCCAGCAGCGCTATCCCCGGGACAGGATTTGGCTACACCTTC. This codes for CASSAIPGTGFGYTF.

This clonotype came up many times. This sequence joins TRBV18 and TRBJ2-2, with unresolved D. V was shortened by 5 bases and J by 0 bases, with 10 bases between the two germline ends. The CDR3 is made up of 15 amino acids. Germline lookup yields CDR1 KGHSH and CDR2 LQKENI. DNA of the CDR3: TGTGCCAGCTCAGAACGGCTCGCGAACACCGGGGAGCTGTTTTTT. Protein sequence: CASSERLANTGELFF.

The sample holds many counts of this clonotype. This chain connects TRBV5-1 to TRBJ2-7; D might be TRBD2 (6 bases). The CDR3 consists of 14 residues. V dropped 0 bases and J dropped 4 bases, with 11 bases sitting between them. CDR1 and CDR2 (germline): SGHRS, YFSETQ. CDR3 protein: CASSLAGVVYEQYF. CDR3 DNA: TGCGCCAGCAGCTTGGCGGGGGTTGTATACGAGCAGTACTTC. The variable domain in full, with the rest retrieved from reference TRBV5-1 and TRBJ2-7, is KAGVTQTPRYLIKTRGQQVTLSCSPISGHRSVSWYQQTPGQGLQFLFEYFSETQRNKGNFPGRFSGRQFSNSRSEMNVSTLELGDSALYLCASSLAGVVYEQYFGPGTRLTVT.

This clonotype was seen a few times. The V call is TRBV18, the J call TRBJ1-1, with 10 bases fitting TRBD1. Losses at the gene ends were 0 bases for V and 11 bases for J; bases not matched to a gene: 12. Germline lookup yields CDR1 KGHSH and CDR2 LQKENI. The CDR3 consists of 16 residues. CDR3 amino acids: CASSPPARDRGRGAFF. Written as DNA, the CDR3 is TGTGCCAGCTCACCACCAGCCCGGGACAGGGGCAGGGGGGCTTTCTTT.

This clonotype was recorded many times. The chain is built from TRBV28 and TRBJ2-2; 14 bases align to TRBD2. The trim removed 6 bases at V and 4 bases at J, leaving 13 bases unmatched. This CDR3 has 19 residues. Germline lookup yields CDR1 MDHEN and CDR2 SYDVKM. The CDR3 DNA follows: TGTGCCAGCAGAGGACTAGCGGGGGGCCGAAATCGGGGCACCGGGGAGCTGTTTTTT. Protein: CASRGLAGGRNRGTGELFF.

In this sample, this clonotype turned up many times. The chain links TRBV29-1 to TRBJ2-2, with TRBD1 as a possible D gene (6 bases). V lost 5 bases to trimming and J lost 1 base, with 11 bases between them. Per germline, CDR1 SQVTM and CDR2 ANQGSEA. The CDR3 is made up of 14 amino acids. CDR3 residues: CSVWDTKNTGELFF. CDR3 bases: TGCAGCGTTTGGGACACGAAGAACACCGGGGAGCTGTTTTTT.

This clonotype was seen many times. The rearrangement uses TRBV12-3 or TRBV12-4 and TRBJ2-3; no clear D gene. The V gene lost 5 bases and the J gene lost 6 bases, with 9 bases spanning the gap. There are 12 residues in the CDR3. DNA of the CDR3: TGTGCCAGCAGTAGTCCCTGGGATACGCAGTATTTT. Protein: CASSSPWDTQYF.

This clonotype was detected many times. This sequence joins TRBV5-1 and TRBJ2-7; D is unresolved. Germline V CDR1 and CDR2: SGHRS, YFSETQ. Trimming removed 1 base from V and 5 bases from J, with 4 bases in between. The CDR3 consists of 11 residues. CDR3 in amino acids: CASSLNDEQYF. CDR3 nucleotide sequence: TGCGCCAGCAGCTTGAACGACGAGCAGTACTTC.

In this sample, this clonotype turned up a few times. A read error may be the cause here, since a much bigger clone is one base away. A read error is likely, as this CDR3 ends without the conserved phenylalanine or tryptophan. This chain links TRBV20-1 with TRBJ1-3; D uncertain. The V and J ends lost 3 bases and 6 bases respectively, with 21 bases between them. CDR1 is DFQATT and CDR2 is SNEGSKA in the germline V gene (reference sequence). The CDR3 has 16 amino acids. The DNA of the CDR3 is TGCAGTGCTAGTAGGTCCGCTGTCACGGCCCTAAACACCATATATGTT. This codes for CSASRSAVTALNTIYV.

In its sample, this clonotype is medium-sized (0.01 to 0.1%). The chain recombines TRBV20-1 with TRBJ2-5; either TRBD1 or TRBD2 may fit D (5 bases each). Trimming cost V 7 bases and J 2 bases, with 20 bases left between them. Germline V gene lookup returns CDR1 DFQATT and CDR2 SNEGSKA (reference sequence). This CDR3 has 15 residues. As DNA, the CDR3 is TGCAGTGGATCCGAGCTGGGACGGCGACAAGAGACCCAGTACTTC. Protein: CSGSELGRRQETQYF.

In its sample, this clonotype was seen many times. This sequence joins TRBV28 and TRBJ2-4, with 8 bases aligning to TRBD2. Germline values: CDR1 MDHEN, CDR2 SYDVKM. CDR3 length: 15 amino acids. The V segment lost 6 bases and the J segment 1 base; nucleotides outside the gene matches: 5. The CDR3 nucleotides read TGTGCCAGCAGGGACTCGGGGGGGGCCAAAAACATTCAGTACTTC. Amino acids: CASRDSGGAKNIQYF.

This chain connects TRBV5-1 to TRBJ2-7; either TRBD1 or TRBD2 may fit D (5 bases each). Germline-derived CDR1 and CDR2 are SGHRS and YFSETQ. Trimming left V 2 bases short and J 2 bases short, with 11 bases between. The CDR3 totals 14 residues. The DNA for the CDR3 is TGCGCCAGCAGCTTAATACCGGGGCCCTACGAGCAGTACTTC. It is translated as CASSLIPGPYEQYF.

This clonotype showed up many times. The chain links TRBV11-1 to TRBJ2-1; D is possibly TRBD1 (6 bases). V dropped 1 base and J dropped 5 bases, with 6 bases sitting between them. CDR1 SGHAT and CDR2 FQDESV come from the germline V gene (reference sequence). The CDR3 sequence is 13 residues long. The CDR3 here is CASSLDRDNEQFF. CDR3 nucleotides: TGTGCCAGCAGCTTAGACAGGGACAATGAGCAGTTCTTC. The whole variable domain, filled in from reference TRBV11-1 and TRBJ2-1, reads EAEVAQSPRYKITEKSQAVAFWCDPISGHATLYWYRQILGQGPELLVQFQDESVVDDSQLPKDRFSAERLKGVDSTLKIQPAELGDSAMYLCASSLDRDNEQFFGPGTRLTVL.

This clonotype was recorded many times. V usage is TRBV5-1 and J usage is TRBJ2-2, with a tentative D call TRBD1 (6 bases). Germline V gene data show CDR1 as SGHRS and CDR2 as YFSETQ. V lost 8 bases to trimming and J lost 6 bases, with 17 bases between them. This CDR3 contains 14 residues. CDR3 loop: CASRTDPGAGELFF. The CDR3 DNA sequence: TGCGCCAGTCGGACGGACCCAGGGGCCGGGGAGCTGTTTTTT.